This record covers a single TCR beta chain. It has no known antigen specificity. No per-base quality is available; no much larger clone lies one base away. This specimen comes from a study of regulatory T cells in long-lasting Graves disease listed by TCRdb under 2021. General notes on the study: Persistent Graves' disease meant more than 5 years of antithyroid drug treatment with TSH receptor autoantibodies that stayed positive. Persistent Graves' disease patients were compared with newly diagnosed Graves' disease patients by peripheral blood TCR sequencing and RNA sequencing. The study was conducted in China and was registered as a clinical trial. TCR sequencing covered around 13 persistent and approximately 20 newly diagnosed Graves' disease patients, about 35 samples in total. In the clinical cohort, patients with persistent Graves' disease had used antithyroid drugs for an average of about 9.3 years.

Broad study findings and their caveats: Peripheral blood alone was examined, since thyroid tissue, which constituted the primary lesion, could not be accessed. More public clonotypes were shared among persistent patients (over 2,500) than among newly diagnosed patients (more than 900). The authors noted that the small sample size was a limitation that may lower accuracy. Sequencing and analysis were limited to the TCR beta chain. Compared with newly diagnosed patients, patients with persistent Graves' disease had lower TCR Shannon entropy and fewer highly expanded clones, which suggests clonal expansion.

According to the study, the label for this sample's time point signals: persistent/refractory GD, antithyroid drugs over 5 years with positive TRAb. For both TCR sequencing and RNA sequencing, RNA was extracted from PBMCs using TRIzol. The diagnosis of Graves' disease followed American Thyroid Association guidelines. Recruitment of patients was carried out at an endocrinology department in Xi'an, China. Each patient gave roughly 10 milliliters of peripheral blood, collected in an EDTA anticoagulant tube. Ficoll Paque Plus density gradient separation was used to isolate PBMCs, and no further T cell sorting was performed. An Agilent 2100 Bioanalyzer and agarose gel were used to check RNA quality, while a NanoDrop 2000 measured RNA concentration. The library was prepared using multiplex PCR. Instrument on record: Illumina HiSeq 4000. To build TCR beta libraries, CDR3 regions were amplified by Arm-PCR using iRepertoire HTBI primers. Gel purification was performed on PCR products prior to sequencing. Processing in the source paper ran as follows. A total of 62 TRBV and 14 TRBJ segments were identified across samples and were used for gene usage analysis of CDR3 amino acid clonotypes. COPE and FqMerger were used to merge the filtered high-quality paired reads into contigs. BLAST was used to align contigs to IMGT TRBV, TRBD and TRBJ reference genes, and CDR3 was defined according to IMGT. Any clonotype with a frequency above 0.1% was classified as a highly expanded clone. Shannon entropy was used to measure repertoire diversity, and the Gini coefficient was used to measure V-J evenness. Public clonotypes were defined as clonotypes shared by more than one individual. TCRdb cleaned the public reads at Q25 with fastp, built clones with MiXCR and kept in-frame beta chains. Every CDR3 protein is listed once, alongside the most common genes and DNA of its rows. Clone size and V and J calls follow TCRdb, not the original study. In all, the sample holds 420,000 or so distinct CDR3 sequences, and about 20% of those were seen once. About a quarter of the sample belongs to the ten largest clones.

The sequence derives from a female donor with Graves disease. Source: peripheral blood mononuclear cells (PBMCs), taken when the disease was refractory, from a patient treated with antithyroid drugs.

The CDR3 has the sequence CASSLGDHSSAQYF. The DNA reads TGCGCCAGCAGCTTGGGGGACCACAGCTCGGCCCAGTACTTC. In this chain, TRBV5-1 is recombined with TRBJ2-5, with the D segment possibly TRBD1 or TRBD2, each aligning over 5 bases. The germline V gene gives CDR1 as SGHRS and CDR2 as YFSETQ. Including the terminal cysteine and phenylalanine, the CDR3 comprises 14 residues. Only the CDR3 portion is preserved as DNA: 42 bases, with reading frame beginning at the first base. V loses 0 bases, J loses 9 bases, and the germline ends lie 15 bases apart.